A selection of T cell receptor beta chains follows, all from one sample in a study of cytomegalovirus exposure and HLA in healthy donors. Produced via immunoSEQ multiplex PCR; TCRdb's table is partial and in-frame only. Here the sample spans about 280,000 clones, 70% to 90% being singletons. Source material: PBMCs. Receptors were obtained from a woman under 30 in good health and CMV-seronegative. CDR3s include the opening cysteine and the closing phenylalanine or tryptophan. Each record gives: J gene, V gene, clone size, D gene, CDR3 DNA, CDR3 protein. A D gene is named only where the DNA matches it firmly. The size field is filled for only some rows; it gives once, few, many or a size class.

j_call: TRBJ1-2
v_call: TRBV6-6
clone_size: -
d_call: -
cdr3_nt: TGTGCCAGCAGTCAGCCAGGAAGGGGGGGAAGGGGCTACACCTTC
cdr3_aa: CASSQPGRGGRGYTF

j_call: TRBJ2-1
v_call: TRBV7-2
clone_size: -
d_call: -
cdr3_nt: TGTGCCAGCAGCTTAGGCAGTTACAATGAGCAGTTCTTC
cdr3_aa: CASSLGSYNEQFF

j_call: TRBJ2-4
v_call: TRBV30
clone_size: -
d_call: -
cdr3_nt: TGTGCCTGGAGTGGATTAGATTCGGGCATTCAGTACTTC
cdr3_aa: CAWSGLDSGIQYF

j_call: TRBJ1-4
v_call: TRBV5-6
clone_size: -
d_call: -
cdr3_nt: TGTGCCAGCAGCTACCTCCGGGGGGGAGGAGCTAATGAAAAACTGTTTTTT
cdr3_aa: CASSYLRGGGANEKLFF

j_call: TRBJ1-4
v_call: TRBV10-3
clone_size: -
d_call: -
cdr3_nt: TGTGCCATCAGTGAGAGGCAGGGTGAAAAACTGTTTTTT
cdr3_aa: CAISERQGEKLFF

j_call: TRBJ1-2
v_call: TRBV27
clone_size: -
d_call: -
cdr3_nt: TGTGCCAGCAGTTTAGGGGGGGGCCTTGGCTACACCTTC
cdr3_aa: CASSLGGGLGYTF

j_call: TRBJ1-1
v_call: TRBV19
clone_size: -
d_call: TRBD1
cdr3_nt: TGTGCCAGTAGTATGGCCCTGGACAGGGGAGGTAAGATGAACACTGAAGCTTTCTTT
cdr3_aa: CASSMALDRGGKMNTEAFF

j_call: TRBJ2-7
v_call: TRBV9
clone_size: -
d_call: TRBD2
cdr3_nt: TGTGCCAGCAGCGTGGGAGGTAGCGGGAACTACGAGCAGTACTTC
cdr3_aa: CASSVGGSGNYEQYF

j_call: TRBJ1-1
v_call: TRBV7-8
clone_size: -
d_call: -
cdr3_nt: TGTGCCAGCGAATTCCAGGGAGGCACTGAAGCTTTCTTT
cdr3_aa: CASEFQGGTEAFF

j_call: TRBJ2-7
v_call: TRBV18
clone_size: -
d_call: -
cdr3_nt: TGTGCCAGCTCACCACCGGGACACCCCTACGAGCAGTACTTC
cdr3_aa: CASSPPGHPYEQYF

j_call: TRBJ2-2
v_call: TRBV4-1
clone_size: -
d_call: TRBD1
cdr3_nt: TGCGCCAGCAGCCAGAGGACAGGGGGCTTCGGCACCGGGGAGCTGTTTTTT
cdr3_aa: CASSQRTGGFGTGELFF

j_call: TRBJ2-1
v_call: TRBV7-9
clone_size: -
d_call: TRBD2
cdr3_nt: TGTGTCGGCTCGAGCGGGGGGGCCTCGCACAATGAGCAGTTCTTC
cdr3_aa: CVGSSGGASHNEQFF

j_call: TRBJ2-1
v_call: TRBV6-4
clone_size: -
d_call: TRBD2
cdr3_nt: TGTGCCAGCAGTGACTCTGGCGGGGGCTACAATGAGCAGTTCTTC
cdr3_aa: CASSDSGGGYNEQFF

j_call: TRBJ2-5
v_call: TRBV7-9
clone_size: -
d_call: TRBD2
cdr3_nt: TGTGCCAGCAGCTTAGGGGGACTAGTAAAAGAGACCCAGTACTTC
cdr3_aa: CASSLGGLVKETQYF

j_call: TRBJ1-5
v_call: TRBV28
clone_size: -
d_call: TRBD1
cdr3_nt: TGTGCCAGCAGTTTAAGGACAGGGGTTAGCAATCAGCCCCAGCATTTT
cdr3_aa: CASSLRTGVSNQPQHF

j_call: TRBJ2-1
v_call: TRBV5-1
clone_size: -
d_call: -
cdr3_nt: TGCGCCAGCAGCTGGCCCTTTGAACAGGGAGAGCAGTTCTTC
cdr3_aa: CASSWPFEQGEQFF

j_call: TRBJ1-2
v_call: TRBV6-1
clone_size: -
d_call: TRBD1
cdr3_nt: TGTGCCAGCAGGGGGGGACAGAACTATGGCTACACCTTC
cdr3_aa: CASRGGQNYGYTF

j_call: TRBJ1-2
v_call: TRBV25-1
clone_size: -
d_call: -
cdr3_nt: TGTGCCAGCAGTGAATCCGGGGGGGGCTCGGACTATGGCTACACCTTC
cdr3_aa: CASSESGGGSDYGYTF

j_call: TRBJ2-1
v_call: TRBV10-3
clone_size: few
d_call: TRBD2
cdr3_nt: TGTGCCTATGGCGGGGGATCTGGTAATGAGCAGTTCTTC
cdr3_aa: CAYGGGSGNEQFF

j_call: TRBJ1-6
v_call: TRBV13
clone_size: -
d_call: -
cdr3_nt: TGTGCCAGCAGGCCACTAGGCCGGAATTCACCCCTCCACTTT
cdr3_aa: CASRPLGRNSPLHF

j_call: TRBJ1-5
v_call: TRBV6-1
clone_size: -
d_call: TRBD1
cdr3_nt: TGTGCCAGCAGCCTTGACAGGGGACCAAATCAGCCCCAGCATTTT
cdr3_aa: CASSLDRGPNQPQHF

j_call: TRBJ1-1
v_call: TRBV10-3
clone_size: -
d_call: -
cdr3_nt: TGTGCCATCAGTCATCAGTCGGGGAACACTGAAGCTTTCTTT
cdr3_aa: CAISHQSGNTEAFF

j_call: TRBJ2-1
v_call: TRBV7-3
clone_size: -
d_call: TRBD1
cdr3_nt: TGTGCCAGCAGCGCGGGACAGGATAACAATGAGCAGTTCTTC
cdr3_aa: CASSAGQDNNEQFF

j_call: TRBJ2-7
v_call: TRBV11-1
clone_size: -
d_call: TRBD2
cdr3_nt: TGTGCCAGCAGCGACATCGGGGGGGCCTACGAGCAGTACTTC
cdr3_aa: CASSDIGGAYEQYF

j_call: TRBJ1-5
v_call: TRBV2
clone_size: -
d_call: TRBD1
cdr3_nt: TGTGCCAGCAGTGAAGGAGCAGGGGGGAATCAGCCCCAGCATTTT
cdr3_aa: CASSEGAGGNQPQHF

j_call: TRBJ2-3
v_call: TRBV5-1
clone_size: -
d_call: -
cdr3_nt: TGCGCCAGCAGCTCTAGTTCCGGGTCAGATACGCAGTATTTT
cdr3_aa: CASSSSSGSDTQYF

j_call: TRBJ2-3
v_call: TRBV5-1
clone_size: few
d_call: -
cdr3_nt: TGCGCCAGCAGCTTGGCCCTAGGGAGAGATACGCAGTATTTT
cdr3_aa: CASSLALGRDTQYF